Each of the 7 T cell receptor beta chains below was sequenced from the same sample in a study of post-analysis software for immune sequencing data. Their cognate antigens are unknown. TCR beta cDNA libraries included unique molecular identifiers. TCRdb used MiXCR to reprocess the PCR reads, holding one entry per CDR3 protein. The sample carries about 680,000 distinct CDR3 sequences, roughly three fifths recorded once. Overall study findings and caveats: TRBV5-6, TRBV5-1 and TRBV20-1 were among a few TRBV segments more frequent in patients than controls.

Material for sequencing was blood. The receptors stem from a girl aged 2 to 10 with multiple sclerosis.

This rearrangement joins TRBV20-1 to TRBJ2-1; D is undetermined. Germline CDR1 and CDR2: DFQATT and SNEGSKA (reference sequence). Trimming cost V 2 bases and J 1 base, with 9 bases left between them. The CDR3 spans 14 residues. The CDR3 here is CSARWATSYNEQFF. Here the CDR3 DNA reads TGCAGTGCTAGATGGGCGACTTCCTACAATGAGCAGTTCTTC.

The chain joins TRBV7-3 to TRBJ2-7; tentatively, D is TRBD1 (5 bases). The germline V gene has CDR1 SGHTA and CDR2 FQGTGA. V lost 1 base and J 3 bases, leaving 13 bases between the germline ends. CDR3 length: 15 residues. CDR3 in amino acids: CASSLNGHLIYEQYF. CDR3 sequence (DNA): TGTGCCAGCAGCTTAAACGGACATTTAATCTACGAGCAGTACTTC.

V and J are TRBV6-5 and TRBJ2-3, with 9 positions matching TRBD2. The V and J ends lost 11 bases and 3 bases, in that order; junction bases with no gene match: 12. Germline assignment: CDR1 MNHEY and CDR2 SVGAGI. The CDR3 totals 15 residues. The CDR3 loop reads CAGGAGGGGTDTQYF. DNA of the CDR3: TGTGCCGGCGGGGCGGGAGGGGGAGGGACAGATACGCAGTATTTT.

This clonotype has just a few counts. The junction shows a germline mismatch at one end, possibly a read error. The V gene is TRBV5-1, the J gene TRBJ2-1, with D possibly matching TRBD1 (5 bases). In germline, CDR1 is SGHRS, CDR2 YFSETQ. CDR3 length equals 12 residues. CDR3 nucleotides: TGTGCCAGTGGAGACAGTTACAATGAGCAGTTCTTC. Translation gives CASGDSYNEQFF. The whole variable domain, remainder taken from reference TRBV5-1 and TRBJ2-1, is KAGVTQTPRYLIKTRGQQVTLSCSPISGHRSVSWYQQTPGQGLQFLFEYFSETQRNKGNFPGRFSGRQFSNSRSEMNVSTLELGDSALYLCASGDSYNEQFFGPGTRLTVL.

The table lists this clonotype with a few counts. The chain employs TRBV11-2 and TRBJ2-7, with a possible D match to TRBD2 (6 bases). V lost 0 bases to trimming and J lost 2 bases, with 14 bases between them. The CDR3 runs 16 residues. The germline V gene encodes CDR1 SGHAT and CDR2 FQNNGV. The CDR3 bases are TGTGCCAGCAGCTTAGAGGCTAGCGTGGGCCCCTACGAGCAGTACTTC. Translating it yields CASSLEASVGPYEQYF.

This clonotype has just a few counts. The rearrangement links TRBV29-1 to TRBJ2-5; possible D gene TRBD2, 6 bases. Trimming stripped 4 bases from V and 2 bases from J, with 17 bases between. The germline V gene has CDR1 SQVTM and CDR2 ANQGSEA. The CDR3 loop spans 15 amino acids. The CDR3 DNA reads TGCAGCGTTGGCCTTTTCGGGGACTTACAAGAGACCCAGTACTTC. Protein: CSVGLFGDLQETQYF. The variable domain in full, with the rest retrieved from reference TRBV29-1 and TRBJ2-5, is SAVISQKPSRDICQRGTSLTIQCQVDSQVTMMFWYRQQPGQSLTLIATANQGSEATYESGFVIDKFPISRPNLTFSTLTVSNMSPEDSSIYLCSVGLFGDLQETQYFGPGTRLLVL.

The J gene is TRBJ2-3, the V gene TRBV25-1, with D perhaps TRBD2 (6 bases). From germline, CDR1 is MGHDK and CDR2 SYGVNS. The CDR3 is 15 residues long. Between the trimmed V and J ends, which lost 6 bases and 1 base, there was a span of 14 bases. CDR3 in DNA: TGTGCCAGCAGCCCCCCGCGGGACGGCACAGATACGCAGTATTTT. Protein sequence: CASSPPRDGTDTQYF.